This paragraph reports one T cell receptor beta chain. This entry is derived from a study of T cells in narcolepsy. Assay: immunoSEQ multiplex PCR; the TCRdb copy retains only in-frame clones and omits some. Seen here are fewer than 35,000 clones, around 80% observed once, and the top ten hold 0.95% to 1.5%. The sequenced sample was CD45RA- memory CD4+ T cells from PBMCs. This sequence originates from a human donor with narcolepsy.

In DNA form, the CDR3 reads TGTGCCAGCAGCCCAGTTAGCTCCTACGAGCAGTACTTC. Amino acids: CASSPVSSYEQYF. The chain recombines TRBV6-5 with TRBJ2-7; D is uncertain. Germline V lookup: CDR1 MNHEY, CDR2 SVGAGI. The CDR3 consists of 13 residues. The V end was cut by 6 bases, the J end by 0 bases, with 9 bases between.